The 15 T cell receptor beta chains presented below share a single source sample, sequenced in a study of identical twins. TCRdb re-called the 5' RACE reads with MiXCR, one entry per CDR3 protein. The sample contains a few hundred thousand distinct CDR3 sequences, about 10% of which appear only once. The sample was memory T cells sorted from blood. These receptor sequences come from a man in his forties or fifties in good health.

There are a few counts of this clonotype. The rearrangement joins TRBV20-1 to TRBJ1-5, with a possible D match to TRBD1 (6 bases). Looked up from germline, CDR1 is DFQATT and CDR2 is SNEGSKA (reference sequence). This CDR3 has 17 residues. V was cut by 6 bases and J by 0 bases, with 21 bases left in between. The CDR3 region has the DNA TGCAGTGCCCCAATTTTACCAACAGGGTATAGCAATCAGCCCCAGCATTTT. It specifies CSAPILPTGYSNQPQHF.

Ten or more counts support this clonotype. The chain couples TRBV27 to TRBJ2-1, with 7 bases aligning to TRBD2. Losses at the gene ends were 4 bases for V and 0 bases for J; bases not matched to a gene: 6. From germline, CDR1 is MNHEY and CDR2 SMNVEV (reference sequence). The CDR3 is made up of 16 amino acids. CDR3 residues: CASSSSGVTSYNEQFF. The CDR3 nucleotides read TGTGCCAGCAGTTCCAGCGGGGTGACCTCCTACAATGAGCAGTTCTTC.

This clonotype has a handful of counts. This chain joins TRBV7-9 and TRBJ1-2, with a tentative D call TRBD1 (6 bases). Germline lookup yields CDR1 SEHNR and CDR2 FQNEAQ (reference sequence). V was shortened by 5 bases and J by 3 bases, with 16 bases between the two germline ends. This CDR3 contains 15 residues. The CDR3 DNA reads as TGTGCCAGCAGCGGGGGGGGCAGGGCAGACTATGGCTACACCTTC. As protein: CASSGGGRADYGYTF.

This clonotype was seen repeatedly, ten times or more. The V call is TRBV20-1, the J call TRBJ2-7, with 11 nucleotides matching TRBD2. The CDR3 runs to 15 residues. V gave up 1 base and J gave up 0 bases; unmatched junction bases: 2. Germline-derived CDR1 and CDR2 are DFQATT and SNEGSKA (reference sequence). CDR3 DNA sequence: TGCAGTGCTAGAGTCGGACTAGCGGGCTCCTACGAGCAGTACTTC. This encodes CSARVGLAGSYEQYF.

In this sample, this clonotype turned up many times. The chain links TRBV3-1 to TRBJ2-1, with D possibly matching TRBD1 (5 bases). Trimming pared 4 bases from V and 2 bases from J, leaving 9 bases between. This CDR3 contains 14 residues. CDR1 and CDR2 (germline): LGHDT, YNNKEL (reference sequence). The DNA for the CDR3 is TGTGCCAGCAGCCTCAGGGAAGCCTACAATGAGCAGTTCTTC. Its protein is CASSLREAYNEQFF.

This clonotype was picked up a small number of times. The J gene is TRBJ2-7, the V gene TRBV3-1; D not resolved. CDR3 length: 15 amino acids. Germline CDR1 and CDR2: LGHDT and YNNKEL (reference sequence). V gave up 1 base and J gave up 3 bases, with 13 bases separating them. CDR3 protein: CASSQGTNSNYEQYF. The CDR3 region has the DNA TGTGCCAGCAGCCAAGGGACCAACAGCAACTACGAGCAGTACTTC.

This clonotype was observed many times. The genes are TRBV6-2 or TRBV6-3 and TRBJ2-7, with 8 bases that match TRBD1. This CDR3 comprises 18 residues. Germline CDR1 is MNHEY and CDR2 is SVGEGT. V gave up 2 bases and J gave up 5 bases; unmatched junction bases: 17. CDR3 sequence: CASSYALGDRSRKDEQYF. As DNA, the CDR3 is TGTGCCAGCAGTTACGCCCTCGGGGACAGGTCCCGGAAAGACGAGCAGTACTTC.

This clonotype has a count of ten or more. The gene calls are TRBV7-2 and TRBJ2-1, with D perhaps TRBD1 or TRBD2 (5 bases each). Germline V gives CDR1 SGHTA, CDR2 FQGNSA. This CDR3 contains 13 residues. V was clipped by 7 bases and J by 10 bases, with 17 bases between them. Written as DNA, the CDR3 is TGTGCCAGCAACCTGGGGGTCGAGGACGAGCAGTTCTTC. Translated, it gives CASNLGVEDEQFF.

In its sample, this clonotype was seen many times. The J gene is TRBJ1-4, the V gene TRBV28; the D gene is possibly TRBD1 (6 bases). The germline V and J ends were trimmed by 10 bases and 8 bases, with 20 bases remaining between them. CDR1 MDHEN and CDR2 SYDVKM come from the germline V gene. The CDR3 extends over 14 amino acids. For the CDR3, the DNA is TGTGCCACCAAACGAGGACAGCAAAGGGAAAAACTGTTTTTT. Protein sequence: CATKRGQQREKLFF.

This clonotype has ten or more counts. The CDR3 reads CASSLADGLDTQYF. Written as DNA, the CDR3 is TGCGCCAGCAGCTTGGCCGATGGATTGGATACGCAGTATTTT. The chain combines TRBV5-1 with TRBJ2-3; the D is unclear. The CDR3 covers 14 residues. Germline CDR1 is SGHRS and CDR2 is YFSETQ. V shed 0 bases and J shed 6 bases, with 11 bases lying between them.

This clonotype was recorded a few times. The chain's CDR3 is CASSLSRRGLAKNIQYF. The CDR3 DNA follows: TGTGCCAGCAGTTTATCACGCAGAGGGCTAGCCAAAAACATTCAGTACTTC. The rearrangement uses TRBV27 and TRBJ2-4; D perhaps matches TRBD2 (5 bases). This CDR3 has 17 residues. Germline CDR1 and CDR2: MNHEY and SMNVEV (reference sequence). V was trimmed by 0 bases and J by 0 bases, leaving 12 bases between them.

This clonotype was counted at least ten times. The CDR3 DNA follows: TGTGCCAGCAGTCCCACGACGGGGGGTACCTATGGCTACACCTTC. Protein sequence: CASSPTTGGTYGYTF. The chain has TRBV12-3 or TRBV12-4 and TRBJ1-2; a weak D match, TRBD1 (5 bases). The CDR3 length is 15 residues. Between the trimmed V and J ends, which lost 5 bases and 4 bases, there was a span of 17 bases.

This clonotype was recorded many times. The chain employs TRBV6-4 and TRBJ2-3, with 7 bases lining up with TRBD2. CDR1 and CDR2 from the germline V gene are MRHNA and SNTAGT. The V and J ends lost 2 bases and 0 bases, in that order; junction bases with no gene match: 5. The CDR3 extends over 16 amino acids. The CDR3 region is CASSDRSGDSTDTQYF. Written as DNA, the CDR3 is TGTGCCAGCAGTGACAGAAGCGGGGATAGCACAGATACGCAGTATTTT.

The chain has TRBV4-2 and TRBJ2-3; D remains ambiguous. Trimming cost V 0 bases and J 6 bases, with 7 bases left between them. The CDR3 consists of 13 residues. Germline CDR1 and CDR2: LGHNA and YNFKEQ. CDR3 residues: CASSQDIRDTQYF. The CDR3 nucleotides are TGTGCCAGCAGCCAAGATATTCGGGATACGCAGTATTTT.

This clonotype appeared many times. This sequence joins TRBV7-2 and TRBJ1-2, with unresolved D. Trimming pared 4 bases from V and 7 bases from J, leaving 16 bases between. The CDR3 extends over 14 amino acids. Germline V gene sequence: CDR1 SGHTA, CDR2 FQGNSA. CDR3 residues: CASSSSSQFGGYTF. The CDR3 DNA is TGTGCCAGCAGCTCCTCGTCTCAATTCGGTGGCTACACCTTC.